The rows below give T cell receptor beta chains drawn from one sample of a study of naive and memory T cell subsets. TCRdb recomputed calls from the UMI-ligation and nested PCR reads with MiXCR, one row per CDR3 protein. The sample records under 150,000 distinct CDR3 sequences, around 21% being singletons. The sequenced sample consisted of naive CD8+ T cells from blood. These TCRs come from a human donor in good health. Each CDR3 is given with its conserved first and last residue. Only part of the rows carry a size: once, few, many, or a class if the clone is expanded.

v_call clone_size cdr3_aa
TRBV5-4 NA CASSQPRTGGITEAFF
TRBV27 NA CASSLIGRSYEQYF
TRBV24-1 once CATRPTDSSYNEQFF
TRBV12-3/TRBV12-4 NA CASSISGSSGELFF
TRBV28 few CASSNNQPQHF
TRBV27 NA CASSSGTGYIYGYTF
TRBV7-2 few CASSLAGGPAGELFF
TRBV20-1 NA CSARDRLAGVSYEQYF
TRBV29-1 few CSVGREGTQYF
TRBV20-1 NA CSARMTGLNEQFF
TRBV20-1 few CSARDWRGPETQYF
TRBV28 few CASSLDGGRNQETQYF
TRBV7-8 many CASSPHIGTLNTEAFF
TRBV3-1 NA CASSQVTLRAGGNYNEQFF
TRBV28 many CASSSRREGSSDTQYF
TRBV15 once CATSTVTKNIQYF
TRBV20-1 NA CSALGTYEQYF
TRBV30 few CAWSGADYQPQHF
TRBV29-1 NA CSDTGGANYGYTF
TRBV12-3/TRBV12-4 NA CASKDRDRGFTGELFF
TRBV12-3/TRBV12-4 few CASSTLTGSADTQYF
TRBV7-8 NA CASRSTPSSYNEQFF
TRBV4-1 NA CASSPDRISPLHF
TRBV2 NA CASSEDGFSSNYGYTF
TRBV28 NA CASSLRGELTQYF
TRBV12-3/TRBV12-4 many CASSLAGGQPQHF
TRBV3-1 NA CASRTTGGADTQYF
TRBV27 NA CASKNRAGASTDTQYF
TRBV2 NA CASNGQGVTDTQYF
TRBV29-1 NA CSVEFGGTGELFF
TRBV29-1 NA CSVGTGVNQPQHF
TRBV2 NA CASSEPDYYSYEQYF
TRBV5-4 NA CASSSGWGSHEQYF
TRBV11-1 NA CASSFLGEWDEQYF
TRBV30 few CAWSDHEQYF
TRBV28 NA CASSGGGGRTDTQYF
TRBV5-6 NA CASSSVLAANTGELFF
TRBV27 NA CASSITSGSSYEQYF
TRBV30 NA CACLLDEKLFF
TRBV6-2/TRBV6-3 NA CASRRQGVNQPQHF
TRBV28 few CASSLRGTMRYTEAFF
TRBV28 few CASSSPGTGYGELFF
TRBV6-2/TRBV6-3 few CASSYQLHTEAFF
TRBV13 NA CASSLGDGGGTEAFF
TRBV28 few CASSLFRTAGYEQYF
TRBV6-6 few CASSHWTTTYEQYF
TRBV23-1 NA CASSPPRLTGRAGELFF
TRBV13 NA CASSLSGAFYEQYF
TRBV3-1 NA CASSPSYYEQYF
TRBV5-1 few CASSLVGISSTYNEQFF
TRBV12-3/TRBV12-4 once CASSLPGQGHNEQYF
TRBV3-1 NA CASSPANRGNEQFF
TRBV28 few CASRYPDPNQPQHF
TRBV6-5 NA CASRPEMNTEAFF
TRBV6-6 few CASSYSQGAYNSPLHF